This T cell receptor (beta chain) was captured in a study of vaccination and CD4 T cells after COVID-19. The length of the CDR3 is 12 residues. The ends were cut back, 1 base at V and 3 bases at J, with 4 bases in the middle. Looked up from germline, CDR1 is SGHTA and CDR2 is FQGNSA. The treatment denotes: roughly 10-day PBMC culture with coronavirus spike peptide pools or control peptides (ViraFEST assay). The study sequenced cultured CD4+ T cell DNA using the Oncomine TCR Beta short-read assay. TCRdb reprocessed the PCR reads via MiXCR and lists one record per CDR3 protein. This table has tens of thousands of distinct CDR3 sequences, around half appearing once. This clonotype was detected only a few times. Antigen specificity is unknown.

The specimen was CD4+ T cells from blood, cultured in vitro. The clonotype was recovered from a human donor who had recovered from COVID-19. This rearrangement joins TRBV7-2 to TRBJ2-7; unclear D gene. DNA for the CDR3: TGTGCCAGCAGCTTAGGGGACTACGAGCAGTACTTC. Encoded protein: CASSLGDYEQYF.